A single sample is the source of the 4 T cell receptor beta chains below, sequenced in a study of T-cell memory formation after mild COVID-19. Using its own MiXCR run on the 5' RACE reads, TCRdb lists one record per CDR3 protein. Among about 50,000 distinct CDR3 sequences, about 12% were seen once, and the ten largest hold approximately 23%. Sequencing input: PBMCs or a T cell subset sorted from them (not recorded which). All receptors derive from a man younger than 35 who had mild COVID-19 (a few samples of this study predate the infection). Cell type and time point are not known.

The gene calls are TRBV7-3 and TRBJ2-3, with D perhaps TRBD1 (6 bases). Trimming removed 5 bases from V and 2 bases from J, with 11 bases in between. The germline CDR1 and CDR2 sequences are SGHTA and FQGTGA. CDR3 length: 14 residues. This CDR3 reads CASSLDRTTDTQYF. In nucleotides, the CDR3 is TGTGCCAGCAGCCTCGACAGGACCACAGATACGCAGTATTTT.

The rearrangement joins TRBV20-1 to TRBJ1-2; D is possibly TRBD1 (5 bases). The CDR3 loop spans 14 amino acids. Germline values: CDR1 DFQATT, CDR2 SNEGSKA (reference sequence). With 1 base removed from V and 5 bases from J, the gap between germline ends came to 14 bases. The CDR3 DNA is TGCAGTGCTAGAGGGGGCAAATCCCGATATGGCTACACCTTC. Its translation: CSARGGKSRYGYTF.

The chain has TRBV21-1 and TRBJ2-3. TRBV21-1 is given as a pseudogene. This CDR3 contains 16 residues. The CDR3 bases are TGTGCCAGCAGCAAAGCGCCCGGCCTGACCACAGATACGCAGTATTTT. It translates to CASSKAPGLTTDTQYF.

The CDR3 loop reads CASSQTSGGELFF. The CDR3 DNA is TGCGCCAGCAGCCAAACTAGCGGCGGGGAGCTGTTTTTT. This chain links TRBV4-3 with TRBJ2-2; 8 positions agree with TRBD2. J lost 7 bases, V lost 2 bases, and 0 bases had no gene match. CDR1 LGHNA and CDR2 YSLEER come from the germline V gene. The CDR3 totals 13 residues.